Below, 5 T cell receptor beta chains from the same sample are listed, as sequenced in a study of shared clonotypes between healthy human individuals. The assay was immunoSEQ multiplex PCR, and TCRdb's table has in-frame clones only and misses some. The table has roughly 500,000 clones, roughly 80% seen once. The sample was PBMCs. The source is a woman in her forties in good health. Some clones in this sample may be carry-over from other donors' samples.

The CDR3 is CASSFGWGATEAFF. The CDR3 DNA is TGTGCCAGCAGCTTCGGCTGGGGGGCCACTGAAGCTTTCTTT. The chain combines TRBV11-2 with TRBJ1-1; TRBD1 might be the D (6 bases). V dropped 3 bases and J dropped 4 bases, with 12 bases sitting between them. The CDR3 is made up of 14 amino acids. CDR1 and CDR2 (germline): SGHAT, FQNNGV.

V usage is TRBV4-3 and J usage is TRBJ2-7, with D tentatively TRBD1 or TRBD2 (6 bases each). The CDR3 extends over 14 amino acids. The V gene's germline CDR1 is LGHNA and CDR2 YSLEER. The germline V and J ends were trimmed by 3 bases and 1 base, with 10 bases remaining between them. CDR3 DNA sequence: TGCGCCAGCAGCCAGAGGGGGAGGTCCTACGAGCAGTACTTC. It specifies CASSQRGRSYEQYF.

This sequence joins TRBV18 and TRBJ2-2; 11 positions match TRBD1. In germline, CDR1 is KGHSH, CDR2 LQKENI. V trimming: 3 bases; J trimming: 4 bases; junction bases outside the gene matches: 10. The CDR3 covers 18 residues. The CDR3 DNA reads TGTGCCAGCTCACCGCGGCTTGGACAGGGGGCGACCACCGGGGAGCTGTTTTTT. The encoded protein is CASSPRLGQGATTGELFF.

The count of this clone is one. The chain carries TRBV5-6 and TRBJ2-5; D perhaps matches TRBD2 (5 bases). Trimming removed 3 bases at V and 11 bases at J, with 17 bases between. The germline CDR1 and CDR2 sequences are SGHDT and YYEEEE. The CDR3 has 13 amino acids. The CDR3 coding sequence is TGTGCCAGCAGCTCAGATACCACCCGAGGGCAGTACTTC. Protein: CASSSDTTRGQYF.

About this clone: A single base separates this from a much larger clone, so it may be a read error. The final CDR3 position lacks the conserved phenylalanine or tryptophan, pointing to a likely read error. The gene calls are TRBV7-2 and TRBJ2-7; TRBD1 or TRBD2 may be the D gene (5 bases each). The germline gives CDR1 SGHTA, CDR2 FQGNSA. CDR3 length equals 14 residues. With 6 bases removed from V and 2 bases from J, the gap between germline ends came to 14 bases. DNA for the CDR3: TGTGCCAGCAGTCGGGGACGTGGCGCCTACGAGCAGTACCTC. This translates into CASSRGRGAYEQYL.